This entry lists 24 T cell receptor beta chains sequenced from one sample in a study of patients and donors after allogeneic stem cell transplantation (dated by TCRdb to the early 2020s). The library was obtained by RT-PCR. For sequencing, a NextSeq 550 was employed. Clones were called with MiXCR by TCRdb after fastp trimmed the public reads at Q25, and only in-frame beta chains were retained. Rows are combined by CDR3 protein, so each entry shows the most common genes and DNA. The sample table shows about 160,000 distinct CDR3 sequences, and 20% to 25% are seen once. The ten most abundant clones make up roughly 26% of the sample. The sample taken for sequencing was blood, either unsorted or a sorted T cell fraction (not recorded which). These receptors were taken from a human donor who was either an allogeneic HSCT recipient or a stem cell or donor lymphocyte infusion donor (not recorded which). It is not recorded whose cells these are; they may come from a transplant donor.

This clonotype was seen only a few times. This chain uses TRBV5-1 with TRBJ1-2, with D hard to call. This CDR3 comprises 13 residues. The germline CDR1 and CDR2 sequences are SGHRS and YFSETQ. V lost 7 bases and J 6 bases, leaving 16 bases between the germline ends. CDR3: CASGIQRGDGYTF. The CDR3 DNA is TGCGCCAGCGGGATACAGCGGGGTGATGGCTACACCTTC.

This clonotype was seen repeatedly, ten times or more. The genes are TRBV12-3 or TRBV12-4 and TRBJ1-1; D not resolved. This CDR3 is 13 amino acids long. V lost 2 bases and J 9 bases, leaving 13 bases between the germline ends. The CDR3 spells CASSLSSPSKAFF. In DNA, the CDR3 is TGTGCCAGCAGTTTAAGTAGTCCATCAAAAGCTTTCTTT.

The J gene is TRBJ2-7, the V gene TRBV3-1, with D perhaps matching TRBD2 (6 bases). Germline values: CDR1 LGHDT, CDR2 YNNKEL (reference sequence). CDR3 length equals 13 residues. With 5 bases removed from V and 3 bases from J, the gap between germline ends came to 11 bases. This CDR3 is CASSAGTFYEQYF. The CDR3 coding sequence is TGTGCCAGCAGCGCAGGGACTTTCTACGAGCAGTACTTC.

The chain has TRBV7-6 and TRBJ2-5; perhaps TRBD2 as D (6 bases). This CDR3 contains 15 residues. Trimming pared 3 bases from V and 2 bases from J, leaving 13 bases between. Germline-derived CDR1 and CDR2 are SGHVS and FNYEAQ. This chain's CDR3 is CASSLATGEQETQYF. CDR3 DNA: TGTGCCAGCAGCTTGGCAACGGGGGAACAAGAGACCCAGTACTTC.

V and J are TRBV5-1 and TRBJ2-3; TRBD2 matches at 11 bases. V lost 0 bases and J lost 9; bases outside the gene matches: 6. CDR1 is SGHRS and CDR2 is YFSETQ in the germline V gene. This CDR3 spans 15 amino acids. The CDR3 here is CASSLELAGGDTQYF. For the CDR3, the DNA is TGCGCCAGCAGCTTGGAGCTAGCGGGGGGAGACACGCAGTATTTT.

The chain has TRBV12-3 or TRBV12-4 and TRBJ2-7; D might be TRBD2 (7 bases). V dropped 5 bases and J dropped 1 base, with 18 bases sitting between them. The CDR3 is 16 residues long. The CDR3 spells CASSPMGGQLSYEQYF. Written as DNA, the CDR3 is TGTGCCAGCAGTCCCATGGGGGGGCAATTATCCTACGAGCAGTACTTC.

V usage is TRBV10-3 and J usage is TRBJ1-5; possibly TRBD1 for D (6 bases). CDR1 ENHRY and CDR2 SYGVKD come from the germline V gene. The CDR3 has 15 amino acids. With 3 bases removed from V and 2 bases from J, the gap between germline ends came to 11 bases. The CDR3 bases are TGTGCCATCAGTGACAGGGGAGGGGGCAATCAGCCCCAGCATTTT. Encoded protein: CAISDRGGGNQPQHF.

This clonotype came up a few times. The chain is built from TRBV5-1 and TRBJ2-7; D possibly corresponds to TRBD2 (6 bases). The ends were cut back, 5 bases at V and 3 bases at J, with 18 bases in the middle. CDR1 is SGHRS, CDR2 YFSETQ, per germline. CDR3 length equals 15 residues. CDR3 sequence (DNA): TGCGCCAGCAGGGTGTCGGCGGGATTGGACTACGAGCAGTACTTC. It is translated as CASRVSAGLDYEQYF.

The chain employs TRBV15 and TRBJ1-4; TRBD1 matches at 9 bases. Germline-derived CDR1 and CDR2 are LNHNV and YYDKDF (reference sequence). V gave up 0 bases and J gave up 3 bases; unmatched junction bases: 2. CDR3 size: 16 residues. Here the CDR3 DNA reads TGTGCCACCAGCAGAGAAAGGGACAGGGCTAATGAAAAACTGTTTTTT. It specifies CATSRERDRANEKLFF. Full variable domain (outside the CDR3, taken from reference TRBV15 and TRBJ1-4): DAMVIQNPRYQVTQFGKPVTLSCSQTLNHNVMYWYQQKSSQAPKLLFHYYDKDFNNEADTPDNFQSRRPNTSFCFLDIRSPGLGDTAMYLCATSRERDRANEKLFFGSGTQLSVL.

This clonotype has ten or more counts. The V and J genes are TRBV12-3 or TRBV12-4 and TRBJ1-1, with D hard to call. The V gene lost 2 bases and the J gene lost 2 bases, with 6 bases spanning the gap. CDR3 size: 13 residues. CDR3 nucleotide sequence: TGTGCCAGCAGTTTACCCCCAAACACTGAAGCTTTCTTT. Translating gives CASSLPPNTEAFF.

The V call is TRBV6-6, the J call TRBJ1-3; tentatively, D is TRBD1 (6 bases). With 6 bases removed from V and 4 bases from J, the gap between germline ends came to 13 bases. Germline V gene sequence: CDR1 MNHNY, CDR2 SVGAGI (reference sequence). The CDR3 totals 14 residues. CDR3: CASSLPGAGNTIYF. Here the CDR3 DNA reads TGTGCCAGCAGCTTACCAGGGGCAGGAAACACCATATATTTT.

The chain is built from TRBV2 and TRBJ2-5, with D maybe TRBD1 (5 bases). The CDR3 covers 14 residues. Per germline, CDR1 SNHLY and CDR2 FYNNEI. Trimming took 4 bases from V and 5 from J, leaving 14 bases between them. This chain's CDR3 is CASSVDTSWETQYF. The CDR3 coding sequence is TGTGCCAGCAGTGTGGACACCTCCTGGGAGACCCAGTACTTC.

The V and J genes are TRBV2 and TRBJ2-2; D unclear. The V gene lost 8 bases and the J gene lost 7 bases, with 26 bases spanning the gap. The germline V gene has CDR1 SNHLY and CDR2 FYNNEI. The CDR3 totals 17 residues. CDR3 bases: TGTGCCAGCCAGGCCTTGACGGCATACTATGAGAGCGGGGAGCTGTTTTTT. Protein: CASQALTAYYESGELFF.

This clonotype was recorded a few times. The gene calls are TRBV15 and TRBJ1-2; no clear D gene. V was clipped by 3 bases and J by 2 bases, with 10 bases between them. Germline lookup yields CDR1 LNHNV and CDR2 YYDKDF (reference sequence). This CDR3 is built from 14 residues. As DNA, the CDR3 is TGTGCCACCAGCAGGGAACGGCGAAACTATGGCTACACCTTC. Encoded protein: CATSRERRNYGYTF.

V gene TRBV30 combines with J gene TRBJ1-1, with 7 bases fitting TRBD1. The CDR3 has 14 residues. Germline loops: CDR1 GTSNPN, CDR2 SVGIG (reference sequence). V lost 2 bases to trimming and J lost 6 bases; unmatched junction nucleotides: 9. The CDR3 DNA sequence: TGTGCCTGGAGTCCTAGACAGGGCAGGTCTGAAGCTTTCTTT. This codes for CAWSPRQGRSEAFF.

This chain joins TRBV18 and TRBJ1-3, with D perhaps matching TRBD1 (5 bases). Trimming took 2 bases from V and 0 from J, leaving 17 bases between them. Germline CDR1 KGHSH, CDR2 LQKENI. CDR3 length equals 18 residues. CDR3 sequence: CASSPNHGGTGSGNTIYF. CDR3 coding DNA: TGTGCCAGCTCACCAAATCATGGCGGAACAGGCTCTGGAAACACCATATATTTT. Full variable domain (rest looked up from reference TRBV18 and TRBJ1-3): NAGVMQNPRHLVRRRGQEARLRCSPMKGHSHVYWYRQLPEEGLKFMVYLQKENIIDESGMPKERFSAEFPKEGPSILRIQQVVRGDSAAYFCASSPNHGGTGSGNTIYFGEGSWLTVV.

This rearrangement joins TRBV5-6 to TRBJ2-6, with D uncertain. From germline, CDR1 is SGHDT and CDR2 YYEEEE. The V gene lost 0 bases and the J gene lost 0 bases, with 4 bases spanning the gap. The CDR3 has 15 residues. In DNA, the CDR3 is TGTGCCAGCAGCTTGGGCCTCTCTGGGGCCAACGTCCTGACTTTC. It codes for CASSLGLSGANVLTF.

The chain joins TRBV5-1 to TRBJ1-1; a possible D gene is TRBD1 (5 bases). The CDR3 contains 18 residues. Trimming pared 1 base from V and 1 base from J, leaving 20 bases between. Germline V gives CDR1 SGHRS, CDR2 YFSETQ. Written as DNA, the CDR3 is TGCGCCAGCAGCTTGAGGTTCGATTGGGGCATCGGGAACACTGAAGCTTTCTTT. Residues: CASSLRFDWGIGNTEAFF. Drawing the rest from reference TRBV5-1 and TRBJ1-1, the complete variable domain is KAGVTQTPRYLIKTRGQQVTLSCSPISGHRSVSWYQQTPGQGLQFLFEYFSETQRNKGNFPGRFSGRQFSNSRSEMNVSTLELGDSALYLCASSLRFDWGIGNTEAFFGQGTRLTVV.

The chain links TRBV6-1 to TRBJ2-7; TRBD1 matches 7 bases. Germline V gives CDR1 MNHNS, CDR2 SASEGT. The CDR3 consists of 15 residues. J gave up 2 bases and V 6 bases, and 10 bases lay outside the gene matches. The CDR3 loop reads CASSDRERVTYEQYF. The CDR3 nucleotides read TGTGCCAGCAGCGACAGGGAACGAGTAACCTACGAGCAGTACTTC.

Notes on this clonotype: Given the absence of the conserved phenylalanine or tryptophan at the CDR3 end, a read error is likely. CDR3 DNA: TGTGCCAGCAGCTTGGACGCCTCTGGGGCCAACGTCCTGACTCTA. Translated: CASSLDASGANVLTL. This chain joins TRBV5-6 and TRBJ2-6; D is undetermined. CDR3 length equals 15 residues. Trimming stripped 0 bases from V and 0 bases from J, with 4 bases between. Germline lookup yields CDR1 SGHDT and CDR2 YYEEEE.

The V gene is TRBV5-1, the J gene TRBJ2-1; 11 nucleotides line up with TRBD2. Trimming at V came to 0 bases and at J to 6 bases, leaving 2 bases not matched to a gene. The CDR3 covers 15 residues. Germline CDR1 and CDR2: SGHRS and YFSETQ. CDR3: CASSLGLAGTNEQFF. CDR3 sequence (DNA): TGCGCCAGCAGCTTGGGACTAGCGGGGACCAATGAGCAGTTCTTC.

The chain uses TRBV10-3 and TRBJ2-7; perhaps TRBD1 as D (6 bases). Germline V lookup: CDR1 ENHRY, CDR2 SYGVKD. V was clipped by 9 bases and J by 1 base, with 13 bases between them. The CDR3 runs 13 residues. The CDR3 DNA sequence: TGTGCCATTTACAACCAGGGGTCCTACGAGCAGTACTTC. Translated, it gives CAIYNQGSYEQYF.

This clonotype has a handful of counts. The V call is TRBV18, the J call TRBJ1-2; a possible D gene is TRBD1 (5 bases). With 4 bases removed from V and 5 bases from J, the gap between germline ends came to 8 bases. From germline, CDR1 is KGHSH and CDR2 LQKENI. The length of the CDR3 is 12 residues. The CDR3: CASSLGQYGYTF. The CDR3 DNA reads as TGTGCCAGCTCACTGGGGCAATATGGCTACACCTTC.

This clonotype came up a few times. V and J are TRBV4-3 and TRBJ1-1; D is perhaps TRBD1 (5 bases). V was shortened by 4 bases and J by 4 bases, with 10 bases between the two germline ends. Per the germline V gene, CDR1 is LGHNA and CDR2 is YSLEER. The CDR3 extends over 13 amino acids. For the CDR3, the DNA is TGCGCCAGCAGCCCCGATGGGGGCACTGAAGCTTTCTTT. Its translation: CASSPDGGTEAFF.